This T cell receptor beta chain was observed in a study of T-cell reconstitution after alpha-beta-depleted transplantation in children. It was with unique molecular identifiers that the TCRbeta library was prepared. TCRdb processed the PCR reads anew with MiXCR; each CDR3 protein has one entry. The data contain approximately 390,000 distinct CDR3 sequences, approximately 11% of them singletons. This clonotype was detected many times. The V and J ends lost 5 bases and 8 bases respectively, with 12 bases between them. This CDR3 has 12 residues. From germline, CDR1 is LGHNA and CDR2 YSLEER. This clonotype originated in a human donor who donated a stem cell graft to a child with acute myeloid leukemia. The starting material was PBMCs from the stem cell graft donor, obtained from the stem cell graft. This chain joins TRBV4-3 and TRBJ1-2; D uncertain. DNA for the CDR3: TGCGCCAGCAGCGGAGGGTTTGGCGGCTACACCTTC. Translating it yields CASSGGFGGYTF.